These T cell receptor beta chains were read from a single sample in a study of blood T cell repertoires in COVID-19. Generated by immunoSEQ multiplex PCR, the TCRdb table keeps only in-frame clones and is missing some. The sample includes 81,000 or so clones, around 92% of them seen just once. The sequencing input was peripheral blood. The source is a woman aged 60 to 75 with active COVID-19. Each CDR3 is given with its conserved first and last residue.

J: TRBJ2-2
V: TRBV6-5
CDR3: CASMRNRGNTGELFF

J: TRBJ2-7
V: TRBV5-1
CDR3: CASSLETAGSYEQYF

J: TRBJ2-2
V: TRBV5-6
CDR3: CASSPQSLRESGELFF

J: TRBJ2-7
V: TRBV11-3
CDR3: CASSLDGLGTYPYEQYF

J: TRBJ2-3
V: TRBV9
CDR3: CASSTGTSGRRPLTSTDTQYF

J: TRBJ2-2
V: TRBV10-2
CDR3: CASSQLAVNTGELFF

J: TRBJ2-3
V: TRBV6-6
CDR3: CASSYGAGGTDTQYF

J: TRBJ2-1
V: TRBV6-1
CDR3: CASSELAGETEQFF

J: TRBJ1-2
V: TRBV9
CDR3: CASSALGQGNYGYTF

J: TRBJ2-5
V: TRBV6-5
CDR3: CASRVTGGKETQYF

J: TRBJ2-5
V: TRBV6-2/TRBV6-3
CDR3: CASSYSRWTPTGETQYF

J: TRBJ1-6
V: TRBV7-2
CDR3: CASSLARGYNSPLHF

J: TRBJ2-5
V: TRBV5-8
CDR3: CASSLIAGTSGEETQYF

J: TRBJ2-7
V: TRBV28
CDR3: CASTRDYAYEQYF

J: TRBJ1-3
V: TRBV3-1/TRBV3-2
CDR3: CASSQDPGLSSGNTIYF

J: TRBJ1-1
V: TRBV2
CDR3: CASSAIQVTEAFF

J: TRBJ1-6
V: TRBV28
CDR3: CASSTGQGNVSPLHF

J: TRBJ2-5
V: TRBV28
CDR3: CASSFSDRDGTQYF

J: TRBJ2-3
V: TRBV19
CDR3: CASSPRTSGTSTDTQYF

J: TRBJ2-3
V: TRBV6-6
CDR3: CASSYSVAGGTDTQYF

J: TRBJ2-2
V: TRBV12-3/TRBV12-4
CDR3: CASSSSFAGELFF

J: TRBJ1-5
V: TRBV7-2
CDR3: CASSYGQGNQPQHF

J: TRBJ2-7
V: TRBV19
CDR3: CASSVGQGSYEQYF

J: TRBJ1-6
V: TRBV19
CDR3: CASSETGTWDSPLHF

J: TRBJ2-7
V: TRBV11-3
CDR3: CASSTVAGKQYF

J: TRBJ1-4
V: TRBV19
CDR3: CASPGQGARELFF

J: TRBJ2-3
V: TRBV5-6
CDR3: CASSLGGGPFTDTQYF

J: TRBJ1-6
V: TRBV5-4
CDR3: CASSPREGSSPLHF

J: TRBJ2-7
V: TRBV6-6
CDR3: CASTPGLVAGGQQYF

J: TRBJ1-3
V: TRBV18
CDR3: CASSPQAGPGNTIYF

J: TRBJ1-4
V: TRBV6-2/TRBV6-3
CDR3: CASSYFPATNEKLFF

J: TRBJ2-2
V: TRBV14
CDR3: CASSPIAGASNTGELFF

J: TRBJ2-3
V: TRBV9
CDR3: CASSVQAGAGDTQYF

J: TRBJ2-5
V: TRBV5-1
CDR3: CASSSTGGETQYF

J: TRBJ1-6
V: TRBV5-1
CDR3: CASSPAGGSLHF

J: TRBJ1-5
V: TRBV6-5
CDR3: CASSSIVRGVQPQHF

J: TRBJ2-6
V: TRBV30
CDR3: CAWSYPGANVLTF

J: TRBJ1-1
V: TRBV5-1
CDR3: CASSSGAGAGTEAFF

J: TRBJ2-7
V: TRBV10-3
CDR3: CAISESRGNYEQYF

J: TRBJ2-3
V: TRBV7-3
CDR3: CASSLAGSTDTQYF

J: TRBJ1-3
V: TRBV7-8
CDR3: CASSFAETGTGNTIYF

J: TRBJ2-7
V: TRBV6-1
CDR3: CASSGARAINEQYF

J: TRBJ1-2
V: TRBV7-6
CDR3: CASSLEPGQGAEGYTF

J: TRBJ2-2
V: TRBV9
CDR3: CASSLAATGELFF

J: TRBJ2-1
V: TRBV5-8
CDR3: CASSLGLGRGNEQFF

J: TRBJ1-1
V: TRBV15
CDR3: CATSIRTGFTEAFF

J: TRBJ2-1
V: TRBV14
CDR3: CASSPRGGAGWNEQFF

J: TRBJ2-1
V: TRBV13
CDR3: CASSWSSGGASSYNEQFF

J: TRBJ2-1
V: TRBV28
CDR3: CASRGQGLAGFSEQFF

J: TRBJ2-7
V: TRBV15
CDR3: CATSNKVWAGEQYF

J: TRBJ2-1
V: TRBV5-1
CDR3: CASSSGPGNEQFF

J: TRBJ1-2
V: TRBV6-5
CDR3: CASSYTRQSGYTF

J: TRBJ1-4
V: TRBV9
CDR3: CASSVNVGDSGTNEKLFF

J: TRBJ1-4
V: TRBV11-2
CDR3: CASSFEGGRGEKLFF

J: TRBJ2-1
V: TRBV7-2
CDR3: CASSLRDRGRQFF